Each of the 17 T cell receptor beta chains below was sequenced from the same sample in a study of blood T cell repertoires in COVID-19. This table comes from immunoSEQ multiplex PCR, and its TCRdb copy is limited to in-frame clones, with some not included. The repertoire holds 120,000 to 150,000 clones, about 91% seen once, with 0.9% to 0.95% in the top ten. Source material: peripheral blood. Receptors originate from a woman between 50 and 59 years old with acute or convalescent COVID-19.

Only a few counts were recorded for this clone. The CDR3 loop reads CASSEGQGDAPYEQYF. CDR3 DNA sequence: TGCGCCAGCAGCGAGGGACAGGGGGATGCCCCCTACGAGCAGTACTTC. The J gene is TRBJ2-7, the V gene TRBV5-1; 11 bases fit TRBD1. With 4 bases clipped from V and 2 bases from J, the junction kept 8 bases outside the gene matches. The germline V gene has CDR1 SGHRS and CDR2 YFSETQ. This CDR3 contains 16 residues.

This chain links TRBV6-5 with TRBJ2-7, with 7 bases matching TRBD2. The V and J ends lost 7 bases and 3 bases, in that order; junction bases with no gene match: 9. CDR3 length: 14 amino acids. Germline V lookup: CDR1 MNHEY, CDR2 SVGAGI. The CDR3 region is CASIRAGEVYEQYF. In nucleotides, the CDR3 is TGTGCCAGCATTAGGGCGGGAGAGGTCTACGAGCAGTACTTC.

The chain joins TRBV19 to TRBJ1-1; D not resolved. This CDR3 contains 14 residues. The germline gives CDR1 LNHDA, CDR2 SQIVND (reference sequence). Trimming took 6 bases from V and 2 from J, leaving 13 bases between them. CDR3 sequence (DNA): TGTGCCAGTAGCCCCTCCACGGGTAACACTGAAGCTTTCTTT. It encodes CASSPSTGNTEAFF.

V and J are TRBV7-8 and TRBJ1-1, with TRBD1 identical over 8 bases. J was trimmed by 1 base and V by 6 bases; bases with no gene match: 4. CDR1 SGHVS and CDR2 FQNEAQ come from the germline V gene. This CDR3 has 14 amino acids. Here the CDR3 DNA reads TGTGCCAGCAGTCGGACAGGGTCGAACACTGAAGCTTTCTTT. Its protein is CASSRTGSNTEAFF. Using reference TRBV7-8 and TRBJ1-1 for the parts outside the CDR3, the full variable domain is GAGVSQSPRYKVAKRGQDVALRCDPISGHVSLFWYQQALGQGPEFLTYFQNEAQLDKSGLPSDRFFAERPEGSVSTLKIQRTQQEDSAVYLCASSRTGSNTEAFFGQGTRLTVV.

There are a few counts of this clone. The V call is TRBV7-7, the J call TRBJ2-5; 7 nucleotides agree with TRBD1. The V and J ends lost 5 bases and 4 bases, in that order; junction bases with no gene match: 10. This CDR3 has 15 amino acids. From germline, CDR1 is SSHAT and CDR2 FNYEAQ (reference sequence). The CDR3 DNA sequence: TGTGCCAGCAGCCGGAAGACAGGGTTAGGAGAGACCCAGTACTTC. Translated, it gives CASSRKTGLGETQYF.

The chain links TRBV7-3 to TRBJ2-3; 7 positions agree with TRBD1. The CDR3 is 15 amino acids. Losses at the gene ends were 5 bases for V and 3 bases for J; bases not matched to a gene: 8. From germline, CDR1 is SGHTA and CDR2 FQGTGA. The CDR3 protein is CASSEPTGITDTQYF. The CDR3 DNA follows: TGTGCCAGCAGCGAACCGACAGGGATAACAGATACGCAGTATTTT.

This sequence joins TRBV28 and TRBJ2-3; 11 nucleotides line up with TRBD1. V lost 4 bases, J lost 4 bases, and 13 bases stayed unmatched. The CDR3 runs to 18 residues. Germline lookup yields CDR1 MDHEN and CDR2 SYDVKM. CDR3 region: CASSSVIWTGGKADTQYF. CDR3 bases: TGTGCCAGCAGTTCGGTCATATGGACAGGGGGCAAGGCAGATACGCAGTATTTT.

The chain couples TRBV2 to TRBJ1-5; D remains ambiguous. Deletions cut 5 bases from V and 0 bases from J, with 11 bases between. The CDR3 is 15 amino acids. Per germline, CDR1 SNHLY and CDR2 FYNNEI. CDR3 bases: TGTGCCAGCAGTTCAACATCGTATAGCAATCAGCCCCAGCATTTT. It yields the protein CASSSTSYSNQPQHF.

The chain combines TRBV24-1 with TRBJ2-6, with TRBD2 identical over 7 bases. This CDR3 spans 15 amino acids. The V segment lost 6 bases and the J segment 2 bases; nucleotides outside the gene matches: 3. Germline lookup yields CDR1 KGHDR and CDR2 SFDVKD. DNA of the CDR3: TGTGCCACCAGTATGGGGGGGGCTGGGGCCAACGTCCTGACTTTC. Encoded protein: CATSMGGAGANVLTF.

The CDR3 nucleotides read TGTGCCAGCAGTTCCTACACTATCGACAGGGGGTCAAATTCACCCCTCCACTTT. Translating gives CASSSYTIDRGSNSPLHF. The chain is built from TRBV27 and TRBJ1-6; 9 nucleotides match TRBD1. Germline V gives CDR1 MNHEY, CDR2 SMNVEV (reference sequence). V shed 4 bases and J 7 bases; nucleotides not matched to a gene: 14. The CDR3 consists of 18 residues.

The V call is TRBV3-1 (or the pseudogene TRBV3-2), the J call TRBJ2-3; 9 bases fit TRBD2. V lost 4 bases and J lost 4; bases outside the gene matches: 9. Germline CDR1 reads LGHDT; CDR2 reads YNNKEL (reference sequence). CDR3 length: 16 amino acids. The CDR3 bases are TGTGCCAGCAGCCGGGCCACAGCGGGGGGCTCAGATACGCAGTATTTT. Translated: CASSRATAGGSDTQYF.

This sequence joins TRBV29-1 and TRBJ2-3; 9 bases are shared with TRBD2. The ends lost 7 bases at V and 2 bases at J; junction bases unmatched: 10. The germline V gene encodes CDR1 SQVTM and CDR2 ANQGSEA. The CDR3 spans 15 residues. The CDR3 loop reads CSAAPSGELTDTQYF. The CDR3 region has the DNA TGCAGCGCTGCGCCTAGCGGGGAACTCACAGATACGCAGTATTTT.

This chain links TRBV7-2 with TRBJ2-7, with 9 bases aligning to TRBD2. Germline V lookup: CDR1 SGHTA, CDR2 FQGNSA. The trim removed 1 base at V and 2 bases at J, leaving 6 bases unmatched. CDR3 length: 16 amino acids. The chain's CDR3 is CASSLVASSGAYEQYF. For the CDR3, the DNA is TGTGCCAGCAGCTTAGTAGCTTCTAGCGGGGCCTACGAGCAGTACTTC.

CDR3 protein: CASSLGQNYGYTF. CDR3 in DNA: TGTGCCAGCAGCCTAGGACAGAACTATGGCTACACCTTC. The chain employs TRBV5-8 and TRBJ1-2; TRBD1 is a possible D gene (6 bases). This CDR3 contains 13 residues. CDR1 SGHTS and CDR2 YDEGEE come from the germline V gene. The germline V and J ends were trimmed by 4 bases and 2 bases, with 9 bases remaining between them. The whole variable domain, remainder taken from reference TRBV5-8 and TRBJ1-2, is EAGVTQSPTHLIKTRGQQATLRCSPISGHTSVYWYQQALGLGLQFLLWYDEGEERNRGNFPPRFSGRQFPNYSSELNVNALELEDSALYLCASSLGQNYGYTFGSGTRLTVV.

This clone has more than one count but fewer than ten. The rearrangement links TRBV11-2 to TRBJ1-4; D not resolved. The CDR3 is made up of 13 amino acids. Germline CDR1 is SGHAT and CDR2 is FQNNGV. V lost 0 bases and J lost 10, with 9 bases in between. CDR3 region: CASSLDREGKLFF. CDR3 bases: TGTGCCAGCAGCTTAGATCGAGAGGGAAAACTGTTTTTT.

The CDR3 here is CASSDRAHANTGELFF. CDR3 bases: TGTGCCAGCAGTGATCGTGCACACGCGAACACCGGGGAGCTGTTTTTT. V gene TRBV25-1 combines with J gene TRBJ2-2; D is ambiguous. This CDR3 comprises 16 residues. Germline CDR1 reads MGHDK; CDR2 reads SYGVNS. Trimming left V 3 bases short and J 0 bases short, with 11 bases between. The whole variable domain, filled in from reference TRBV25-1 and TRBJ2-2, reads EADIYQTPRYLVIGTGKKITLECSQTMGHDKMYWYQQDPGMELHLIHYSYGVNSTEKGDLSSESTVSRIRTEHFPLTLESARPSHTSQYLCASSDRAHANTGELFFGEGSRLTVL.

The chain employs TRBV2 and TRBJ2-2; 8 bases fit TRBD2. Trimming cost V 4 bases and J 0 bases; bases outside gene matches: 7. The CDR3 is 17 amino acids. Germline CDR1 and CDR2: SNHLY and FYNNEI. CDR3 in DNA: TGTGCCAGCAGTGCTCTACTAGCGGTCGCGAACACCGGGGAGCTGTTTTTT. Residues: CASSALLAVANTGELFF.